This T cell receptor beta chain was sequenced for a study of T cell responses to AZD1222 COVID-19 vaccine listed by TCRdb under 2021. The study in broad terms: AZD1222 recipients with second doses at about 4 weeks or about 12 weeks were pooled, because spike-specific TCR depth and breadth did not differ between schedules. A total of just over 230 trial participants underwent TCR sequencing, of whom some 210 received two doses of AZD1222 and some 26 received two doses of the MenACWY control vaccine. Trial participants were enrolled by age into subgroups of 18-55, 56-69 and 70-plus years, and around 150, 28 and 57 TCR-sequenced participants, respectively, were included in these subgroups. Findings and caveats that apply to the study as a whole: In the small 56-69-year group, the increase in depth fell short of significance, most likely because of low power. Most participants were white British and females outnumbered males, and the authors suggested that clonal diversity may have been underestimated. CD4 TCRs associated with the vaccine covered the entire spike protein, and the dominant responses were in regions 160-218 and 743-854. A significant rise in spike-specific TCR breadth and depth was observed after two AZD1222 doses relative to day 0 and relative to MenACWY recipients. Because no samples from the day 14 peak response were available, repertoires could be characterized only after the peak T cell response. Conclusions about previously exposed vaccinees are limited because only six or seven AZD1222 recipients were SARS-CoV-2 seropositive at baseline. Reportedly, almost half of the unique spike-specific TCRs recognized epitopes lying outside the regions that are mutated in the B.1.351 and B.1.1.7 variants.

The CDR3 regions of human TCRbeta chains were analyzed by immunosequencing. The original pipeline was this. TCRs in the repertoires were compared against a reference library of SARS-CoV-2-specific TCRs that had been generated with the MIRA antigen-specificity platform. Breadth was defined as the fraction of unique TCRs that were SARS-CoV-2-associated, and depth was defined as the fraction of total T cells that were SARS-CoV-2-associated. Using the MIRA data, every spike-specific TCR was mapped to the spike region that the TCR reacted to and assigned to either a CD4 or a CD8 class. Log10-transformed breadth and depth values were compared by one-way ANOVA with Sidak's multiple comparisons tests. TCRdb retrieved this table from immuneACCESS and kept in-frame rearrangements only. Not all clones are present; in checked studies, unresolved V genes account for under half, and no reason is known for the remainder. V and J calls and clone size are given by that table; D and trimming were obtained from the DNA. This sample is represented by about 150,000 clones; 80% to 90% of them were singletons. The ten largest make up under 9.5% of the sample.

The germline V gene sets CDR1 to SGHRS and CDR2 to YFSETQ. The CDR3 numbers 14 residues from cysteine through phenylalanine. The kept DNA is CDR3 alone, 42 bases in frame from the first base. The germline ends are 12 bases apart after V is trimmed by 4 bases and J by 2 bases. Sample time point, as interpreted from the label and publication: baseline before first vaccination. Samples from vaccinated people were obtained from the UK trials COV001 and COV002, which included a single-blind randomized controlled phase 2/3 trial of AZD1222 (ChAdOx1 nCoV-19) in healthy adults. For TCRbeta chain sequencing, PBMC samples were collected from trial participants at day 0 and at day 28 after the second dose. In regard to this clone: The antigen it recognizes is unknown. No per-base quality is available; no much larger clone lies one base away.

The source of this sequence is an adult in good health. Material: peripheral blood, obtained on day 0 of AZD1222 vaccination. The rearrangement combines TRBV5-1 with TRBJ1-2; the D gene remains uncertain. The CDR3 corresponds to CASSRDVGNYGYTF. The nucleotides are TGCGCCAGCAGCCGTGATGTTGGAAACTATGGCTACACCTTC.